The rows below give T cell receptor beta chains drawn from one sample of a study of Tregs in tolerant kidney transplant recipients. Data came from immunoSEQ multiplex PCR; TCRdb stores just in-frame clones and leaves some out. The data hold 50,000 to 85,000 clones, with roughly 92% observed a single time. The material sequenced was CD8+ T cells from blood, taken before the transplant. The receptors stem from a human donor who received a combined kidney and bone marrow transplant. Each CDR3 is given with its conserved first and last residue.

>TRBV6-1
CASSVPSAYEQYF
>TRBV19
CASSATSGATYNEQFF
>TRBV6-6
CASSPQGQPQHF
>TRBV6-5
CASSSGDFGTGELFF
>TRBV4-1
CASSPGTNYGYTF
>TRBV7-9
CASSQGLAGDNEQFF
>TRBV14
CASSQDPWTVTQPSYNEQFF
>TRBV2
CASSEVGARIVYNEQFF
>TRBV4-3
CASSQEPGSNQPQHF
>TRBV11-2
CASSLGGGQFYEQYF
>TRBV27
CASSLRTGGDGYTF
>TRBV2
CASMHSNTGELFF
>TRBV6-6
CASSIDREDTGELFF
>TRBV7-9
CASSLVGGYGYTF
>TRBV14
CASSQRLLDNEQFF
>TRBV27
CASSLSMGLSSYEQYF
>TRBV7-9
CASSLVGGVHNEQFF
>TRBV6-6
CATLAGELFF
>TRBV5-8
CASSIGQGSTDTQYF
>TRBV23-1
CASSPRDDDRVDEKLFF
>TRBV4-2
CASSPRGSGELFF
>TRBV5-1
CASSLGQRETYSPLHF
>TRBV4-3
CASSQDRGERTYNEQFF
>TRBV7-9
CASSLGDRGYSPLHF
>TRBV5-1
CASSYNHEQYF
>TRBV7-9
CASSHVSPGDEQYF
>TRBV12-2
CASRLRRCYPNYGYTF
>TRBV5-4
CASSSDSKGPDF
>TRBV30
CAWRGQDNTNEQFF
>TRBV4-3
CASSQDNNRGLAPNEQFF
>TRBV4-3
CASSQGTGGATGELFF
>TRBV7-8
CASSLGQPPYEQYF
>TRBV5-5
CASSPLLAGVSYEQYF
>TRBV27
CASRGGLDNQPQHF
>TRBV15
CATGARYSNQPQHF
>TRBV5-4
CASSLASGYEQYF
>TRBV2
CASTTGRRTEAFF
>TRBV4-3
CASSQDLGGLAGGLNNEQFF
>TRBV6-5
CASSYREGPLGYGYTF